This TCR beta chain was recovered during a study of T cell responses to AZD1222 COVID-19 vaccine. About the study: Combined were second doses at about 4 or about 12 weeks. Whole-study results and caveats: Baseline seropositives among AZD1222 recipients totaled only six or seven. Donors were largely white British and mainly female; clonal diversity was possibly underestimated. In all cases, repertoires were sampled only after the peak T cell response.

This CDR3 contains 13 residues. With 2 bases removed from V and 4 bases from J, the gap between germline ends came to 7 bases. Concerning this clone: Its antigen is not known.

Sequencing used immunoSEQ multiplex PCR; TCRdb keeps in-frame clones, though not all of them. The sample lists tens of thousands of clones, roughly 87% occurring once. This TCR derives from an adult in good health. Here the sequenced sample was peripheral blood, taken on day 0 of AZD1222 vaccination. The V call is TRBV12-3 or TRBV12-4, the J call TRBJ2-3, with a tentative D call TRBD1 (5 bases). In DNA, the CDR3 is TGTGCCAGCAGTTTATCAGGGCCAGATACGCAGTATTTT. Translating gives CASSLSGPDTQYF.